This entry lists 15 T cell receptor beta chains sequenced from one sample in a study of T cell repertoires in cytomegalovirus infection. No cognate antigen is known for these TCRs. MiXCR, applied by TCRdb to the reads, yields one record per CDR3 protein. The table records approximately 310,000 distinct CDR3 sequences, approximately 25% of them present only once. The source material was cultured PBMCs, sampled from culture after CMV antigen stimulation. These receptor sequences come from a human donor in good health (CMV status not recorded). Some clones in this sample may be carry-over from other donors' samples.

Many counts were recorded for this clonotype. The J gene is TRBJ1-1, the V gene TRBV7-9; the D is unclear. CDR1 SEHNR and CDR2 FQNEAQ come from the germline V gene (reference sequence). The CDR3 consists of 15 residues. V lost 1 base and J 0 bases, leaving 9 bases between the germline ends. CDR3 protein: CASSLGHAMNTEAFF. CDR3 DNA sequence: TGTGCCAGCAGCTTAGGACACGCCATGAACACTGAAGCTTTCTTT.

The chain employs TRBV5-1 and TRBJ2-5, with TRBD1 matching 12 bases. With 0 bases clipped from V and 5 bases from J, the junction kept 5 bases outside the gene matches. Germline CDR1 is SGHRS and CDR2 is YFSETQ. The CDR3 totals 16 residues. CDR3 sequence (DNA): TGCGCCAGCAGCTTGGACGGGACAGGGGGCCTCGAGACCCAGTACTTC. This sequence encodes CASSLDGTGGLETQYF.

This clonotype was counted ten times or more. The CDR3 nucleotides read TGTGCCAGCAGCACGGACTCGGGAAGCTCTGGAAACACCATATATTTT. Translation gives CASSTDSGSSGNTIYF. V and J are TRBV7-2 and TRBJ1-3; D unclear. Between the trimmed V and J ends, which lost 5 bases and 0 bases, there was a span of 14 bases. The CDR3 runs to 16 residues. Looked up from germline, CDR1 is SGHTA and CDR2 is FQGNSA.

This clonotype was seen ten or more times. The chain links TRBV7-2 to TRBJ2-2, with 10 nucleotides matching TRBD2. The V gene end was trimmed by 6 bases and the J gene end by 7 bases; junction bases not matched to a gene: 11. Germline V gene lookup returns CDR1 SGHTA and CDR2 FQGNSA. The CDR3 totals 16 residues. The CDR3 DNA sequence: TGTGCCAGCAGACTCGAAGGGACTAGCGAGGTCGGGGAGCTGTTTTTT. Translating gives CASRLEGTSEVGELFF.

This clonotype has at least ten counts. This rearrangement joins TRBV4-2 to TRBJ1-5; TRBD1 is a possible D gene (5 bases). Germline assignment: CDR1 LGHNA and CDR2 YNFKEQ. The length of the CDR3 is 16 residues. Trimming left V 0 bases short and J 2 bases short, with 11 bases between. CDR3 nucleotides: TGTGCCAGCAGCCAAGACCCGGGGCTAGGCAATCAGCCCCAGCATTTT. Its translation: CASSQDPGLGNQPQHF.

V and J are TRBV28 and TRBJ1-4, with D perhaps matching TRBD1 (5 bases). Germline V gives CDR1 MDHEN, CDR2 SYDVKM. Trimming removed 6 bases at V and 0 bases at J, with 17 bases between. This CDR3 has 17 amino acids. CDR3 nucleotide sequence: TGTGCCAGCAGCACGGACGGCCGGGGGGCAACTAATGAAAAACTGTTTTTT. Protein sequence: CASSTDGRGATNEKLFF.

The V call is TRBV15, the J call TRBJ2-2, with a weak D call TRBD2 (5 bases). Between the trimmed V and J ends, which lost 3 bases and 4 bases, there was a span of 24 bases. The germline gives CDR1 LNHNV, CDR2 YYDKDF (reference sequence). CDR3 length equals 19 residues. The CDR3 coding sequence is TGTGCCACCAGCAGCATGGGGAGCAGACCCGGCGGTGCCACCGGGGAGCTGTTTTTT. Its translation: CATSSMGSRPGGATGELFF.

CDR3: CASSRSLTALQETQYF. For the CDR3, the DNA is TGTGCCAGCAGCCGCAGCTTGACGGCCCTCCAAGAGACCCAGTACTTC. The V call is TRBV7-9, the J call TRBJ2-5; D remains unclear. The CDR3 length is 16 residues. With 5 bases removed from V and 1 base from J, the gap between germline ends came to 17 bases. Germline CDR1 SEHNR, CDR2 FQNEAQ (reference sequence).

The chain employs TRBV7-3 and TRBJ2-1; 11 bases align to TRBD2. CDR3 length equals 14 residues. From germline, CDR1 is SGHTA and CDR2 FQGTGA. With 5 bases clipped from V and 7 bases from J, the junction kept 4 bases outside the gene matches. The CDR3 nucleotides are TGTGCCAGCAGCCCGACTAGCGGGGATAATGAGCAGTTCTTC. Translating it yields CASSPTSGDNEQFF.

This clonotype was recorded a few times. CDR3 protein: CASSLGLAGDQETQYF. DNA of the CDR3: TGTGCCAGCAGCTTAGGGCTAGCGGGTGACCAAGAGACCCAGTACTTC. The chain combines TRBV11-2 with TRBJ2-5; 8 positions match TRBD2. Germline CDR1 is SGHAT and CDR2 is FQNNGV. CDR3 length: 16 amino acids. The trim removed 1 base at V and 0 bases at J, leaving 4 bases unmatched.

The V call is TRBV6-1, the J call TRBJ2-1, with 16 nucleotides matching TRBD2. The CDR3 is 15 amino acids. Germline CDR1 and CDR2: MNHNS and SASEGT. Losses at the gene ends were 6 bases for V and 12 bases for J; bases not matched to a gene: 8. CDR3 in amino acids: CASRGTSGRAGGQFF. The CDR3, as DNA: TGTGCCAGCAGGGGGACTAGCGGGAGGGCTGGGGGGCAGTTCTTC.

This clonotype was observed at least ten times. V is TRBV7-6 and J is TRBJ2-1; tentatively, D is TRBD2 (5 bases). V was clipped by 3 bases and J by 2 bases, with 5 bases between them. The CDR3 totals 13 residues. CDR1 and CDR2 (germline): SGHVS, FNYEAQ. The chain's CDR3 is CASSFGAYNEQFF. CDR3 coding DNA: TGTGCCAGCAGCTTCGGGGCCTACAATGAGCAGTTCTTC.

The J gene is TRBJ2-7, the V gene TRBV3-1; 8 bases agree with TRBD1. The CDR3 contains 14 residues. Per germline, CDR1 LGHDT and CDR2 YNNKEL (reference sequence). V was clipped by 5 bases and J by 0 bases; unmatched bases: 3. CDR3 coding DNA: TGTGCCAGCAGCTCTACAGGGGGCTCCTACGAGCAGTACTTC. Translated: CASSSTGGSYEQYF.

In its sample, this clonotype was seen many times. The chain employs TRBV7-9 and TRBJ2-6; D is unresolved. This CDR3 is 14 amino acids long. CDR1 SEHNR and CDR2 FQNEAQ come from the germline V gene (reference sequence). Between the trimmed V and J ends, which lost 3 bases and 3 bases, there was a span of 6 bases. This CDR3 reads CASSFSGGANVLTF. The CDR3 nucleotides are TGTGCCAGCAGCTTTTCGGGTGGGGCCAACGTCCTGACTTTC.

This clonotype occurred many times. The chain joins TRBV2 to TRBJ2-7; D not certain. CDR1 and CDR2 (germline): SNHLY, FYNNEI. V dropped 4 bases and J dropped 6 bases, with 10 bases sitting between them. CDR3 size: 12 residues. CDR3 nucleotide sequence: TGTGCCAGCAGTGCGACCCCTCCCGAGCAGTACGTC. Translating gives CASSATPPEQYV.